The source of this TCR beta chain is a study of shared clonotypes between healthy human individuals. Study results and caveats: Sampling involved blood alone; tissue repertoires likely differ.

The assay ran at deep level. Across several immunoSEQ plates, the genomic DNA of each subset was split evenly. Method: immunoSEQ multiplex PCR; TCRdb's copy keeps in-frame clones and lacks some. The sample carries about 480,000 clones, over 60% recorded once. As for this clone: Its antigen remains unknown.

This sequence was found in a woman aged 40 to 55 in good health. Some clones in this sample may be carry-over from other donors' samples. Input material: PBMCs.

CDR3 sequence: CASMKKRNTDTQYF. CDR3 bases: TGTGCCAGTATGAAAAAGCGGAACACAGATACGCAGTATTTT. V usage is TRBV19 and J usage is TRBJ2-3; D may be TRBD2 (5 bases). The CDR3 is 14 amino acids. In germline, CDR1 is LNHDA, CDR2 SQIVND (reference sequence). V lost 7 bases and J 2 bases, leaving 13 bases between the germline ends.